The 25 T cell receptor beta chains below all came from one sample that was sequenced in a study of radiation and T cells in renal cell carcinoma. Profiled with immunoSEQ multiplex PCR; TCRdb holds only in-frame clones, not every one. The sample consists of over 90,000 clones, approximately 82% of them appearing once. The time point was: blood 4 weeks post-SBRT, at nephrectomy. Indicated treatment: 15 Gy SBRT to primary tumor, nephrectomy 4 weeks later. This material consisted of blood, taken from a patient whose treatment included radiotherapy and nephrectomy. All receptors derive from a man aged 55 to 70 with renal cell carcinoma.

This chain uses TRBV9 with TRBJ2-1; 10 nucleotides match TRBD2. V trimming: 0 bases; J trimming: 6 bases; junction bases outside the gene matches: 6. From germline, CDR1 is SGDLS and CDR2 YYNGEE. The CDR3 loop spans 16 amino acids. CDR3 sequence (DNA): TGTGCCAGCAGCGTAGGTCGAAGCGGGAGGGCCAATGAGCAGTTCTTC. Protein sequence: CASSVGRSGRANEQFF.

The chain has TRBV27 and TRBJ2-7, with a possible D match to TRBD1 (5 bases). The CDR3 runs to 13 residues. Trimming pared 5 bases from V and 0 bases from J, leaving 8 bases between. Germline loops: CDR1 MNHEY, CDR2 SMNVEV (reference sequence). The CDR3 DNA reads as TGTGCCAGCAGTGGCGGACACTCCTACGAGCAGTACTTC. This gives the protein CASSGGHSYEQYF.

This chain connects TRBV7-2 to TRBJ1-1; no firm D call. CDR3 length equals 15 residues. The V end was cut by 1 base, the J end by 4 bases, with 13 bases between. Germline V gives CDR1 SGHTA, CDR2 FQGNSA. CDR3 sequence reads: CASSLVSATGTEAFF. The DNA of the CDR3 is TGTGCCAGCAGCTTAGTGTCAGCCACGGGCACTGAAGCTTTCTTT.

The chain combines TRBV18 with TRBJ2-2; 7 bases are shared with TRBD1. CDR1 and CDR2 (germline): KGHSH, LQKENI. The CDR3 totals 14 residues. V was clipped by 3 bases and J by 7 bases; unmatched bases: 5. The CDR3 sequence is CASSPRGGDGELFF. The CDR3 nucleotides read TGTGCCAGCTCACCGCGAGGGGGCGACGGGGAGCTGTTTTTT. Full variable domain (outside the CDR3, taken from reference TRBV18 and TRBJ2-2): NAGVMQNPRHLVRRRGQEARLRCSPMKGHSHVYWYRQLPEEGLKFMVYLQKENIIDESGMPKERFSAEFPKEGPSILRIQQVVRGDSAAYFCASSPRGGDGELFFGEGSRLTVL.

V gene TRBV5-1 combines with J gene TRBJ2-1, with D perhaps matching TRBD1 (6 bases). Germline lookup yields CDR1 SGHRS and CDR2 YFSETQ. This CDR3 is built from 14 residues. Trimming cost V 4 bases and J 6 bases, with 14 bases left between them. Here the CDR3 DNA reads TGCGCCAGCAGCACCGACAGGCGGGCCAATGAGCAGTTCTTC. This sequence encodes CASSTDRRANEQFF.

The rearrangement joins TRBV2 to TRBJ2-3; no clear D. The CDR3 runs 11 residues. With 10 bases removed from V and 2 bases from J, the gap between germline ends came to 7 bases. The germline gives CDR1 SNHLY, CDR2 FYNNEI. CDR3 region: CATTATDTQYF. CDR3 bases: TGTGCCACGACTGCCACAGATACGCAGTATTTT.

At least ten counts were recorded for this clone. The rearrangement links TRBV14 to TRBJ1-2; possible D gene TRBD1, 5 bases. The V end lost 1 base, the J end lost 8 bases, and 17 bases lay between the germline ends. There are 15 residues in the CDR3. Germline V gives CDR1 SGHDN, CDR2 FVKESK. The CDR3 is CASSQGGVNGVGYTF. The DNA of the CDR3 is TGTGCCAGCAGCCAAGGGGGCGTAAATGGAGTCGGCTACACCTTC.

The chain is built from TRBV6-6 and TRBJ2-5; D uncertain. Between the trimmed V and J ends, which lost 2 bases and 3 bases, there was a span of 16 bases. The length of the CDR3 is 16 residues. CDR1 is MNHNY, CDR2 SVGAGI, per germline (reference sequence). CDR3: CASSYATPEFEETQYF. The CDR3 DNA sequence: TGTGCCAGCAGTTACGCTACCCCAGAATTCGAAGAGACCCAGTACTTC.

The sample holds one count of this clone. CDR3 nucleotide sequence: TGCGCCAGCAGCTCAGGACTAGCGGTTTACAATGAGCAGTTCTTC. Residues: CASSSGLAVYNEQFF. The chain recombines TRBV5-1 with TRBJ2-1; 10 positions agree with TRBD2. V lost 3 bases and J lost 4; bases outside the gene matches: 4. Per germline, CDR1 SGHRS and CDR2 YFSETQ. CDR3 length: 15 amino acids.

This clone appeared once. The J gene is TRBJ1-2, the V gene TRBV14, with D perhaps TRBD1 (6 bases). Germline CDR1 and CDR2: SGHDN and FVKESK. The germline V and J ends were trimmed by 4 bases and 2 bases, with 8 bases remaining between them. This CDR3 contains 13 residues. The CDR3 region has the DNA TGTGCCAGCAGCCGGACAGTAAACTATGGCTACACCTTC. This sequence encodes CASSRTVNYGYTF.

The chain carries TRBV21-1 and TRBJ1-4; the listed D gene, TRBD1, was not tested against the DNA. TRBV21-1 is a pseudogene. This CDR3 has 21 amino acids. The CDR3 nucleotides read TGTGCCAGCAGCAAATTCCCGTTCTCAACCCGGCTGGCTCAGGGAATGGAGAAACTGTTTTTT. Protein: CASSKFPFSTRLAQGMEKLFF.

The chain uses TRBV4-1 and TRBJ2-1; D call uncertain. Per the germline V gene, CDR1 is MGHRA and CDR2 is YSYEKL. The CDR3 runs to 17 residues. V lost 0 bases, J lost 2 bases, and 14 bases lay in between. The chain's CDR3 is CASSQDIAHRAYNEQFF. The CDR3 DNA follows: TGCGCCAGCAGCCAAGATATCGCGCATCGGGCCTACAATGAGCAGTTCTTC.

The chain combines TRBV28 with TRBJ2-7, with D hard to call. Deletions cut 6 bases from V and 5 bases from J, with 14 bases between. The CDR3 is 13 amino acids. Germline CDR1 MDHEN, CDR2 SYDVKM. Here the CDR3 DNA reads TGTGCCAGCAGACTTCCTGGGGTAGACGAGCAGTACTTC. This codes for CASRLPGVDEQYF.

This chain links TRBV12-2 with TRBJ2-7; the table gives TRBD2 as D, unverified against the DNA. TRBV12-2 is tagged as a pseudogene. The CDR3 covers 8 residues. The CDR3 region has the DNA TGTGCGCGACGGGGGCAGTACTTC. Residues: CARRGQYF.

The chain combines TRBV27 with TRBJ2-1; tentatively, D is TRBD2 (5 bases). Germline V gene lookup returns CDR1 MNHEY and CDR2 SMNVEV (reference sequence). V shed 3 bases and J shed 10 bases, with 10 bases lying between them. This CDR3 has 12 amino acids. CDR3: CASSFLAGEQFF. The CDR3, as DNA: TGTGCCAGCAGTTTTCTAGCCGGCGAGCAGTTCTTC.

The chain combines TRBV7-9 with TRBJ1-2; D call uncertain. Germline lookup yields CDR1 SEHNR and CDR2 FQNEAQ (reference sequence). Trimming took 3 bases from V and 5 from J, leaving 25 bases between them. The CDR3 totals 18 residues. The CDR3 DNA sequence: TGTGCCAGCAGCTTTCTTTTACGTCGGAAACCTGAGGGATATGGCTACACCTTC. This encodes CASSFLLRRKPEGYGYTF.

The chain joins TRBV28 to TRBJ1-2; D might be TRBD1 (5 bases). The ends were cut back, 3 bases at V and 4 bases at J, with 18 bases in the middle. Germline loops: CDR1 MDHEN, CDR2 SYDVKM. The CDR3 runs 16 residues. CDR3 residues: CASSFPGQGASYGYTF. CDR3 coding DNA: TGTGCCAGCAGTTTTCCGGGGCAGGGAGCCTCCTATGGCTACACCTTC.

The CDR3 DNA is TGTGCCAGCAGTTTCGGGCAGGGGTCCTACGAGCAGTACTTC. As protein: CASSFGQGSYEQYF. The V call is TRBV6-6, the J call TRBJ2-7, with D possibly TRBD1 on 6 matching bases. CDR1 is MNHNY, CDR2 SVGAGI, per germline (reference sequence). Trimming stripped 4 bases from V and 1 base from J, with 11 bases between. The CDR3 totals 14 residues.

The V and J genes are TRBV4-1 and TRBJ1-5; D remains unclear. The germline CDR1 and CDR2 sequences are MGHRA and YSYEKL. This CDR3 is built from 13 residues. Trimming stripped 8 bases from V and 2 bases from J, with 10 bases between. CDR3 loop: CASAIRGNQPQHF. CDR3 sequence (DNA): TGCGCCAGCGCTATTAGGGGCAATCAGCCCCAGCATTTT.

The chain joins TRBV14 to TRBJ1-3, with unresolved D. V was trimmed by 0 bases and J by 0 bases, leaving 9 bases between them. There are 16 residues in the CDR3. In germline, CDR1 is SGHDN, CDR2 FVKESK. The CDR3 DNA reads TGTGCCAGCAGCCAAGACCCAGAACTCTCTGGAAACACCATATATTTT. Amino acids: CASSQDPELSGNTIYF.

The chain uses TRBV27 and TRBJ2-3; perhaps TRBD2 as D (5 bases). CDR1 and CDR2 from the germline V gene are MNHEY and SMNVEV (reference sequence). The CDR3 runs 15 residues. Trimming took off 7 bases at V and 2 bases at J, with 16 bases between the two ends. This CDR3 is CASTLAGIPTDTQYF. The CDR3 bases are TGTGCCAGCACCCTGGCCGGGATTCCCACAGATACGCAGTATTTT.

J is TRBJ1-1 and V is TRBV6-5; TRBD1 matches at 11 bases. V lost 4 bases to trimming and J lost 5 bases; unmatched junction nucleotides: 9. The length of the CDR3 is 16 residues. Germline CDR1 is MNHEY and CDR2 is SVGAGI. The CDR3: CASSFTGQGVGTEAFF. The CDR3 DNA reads TGTGCCAGCAGTTTCACGGGACAGGGGGTAGGGACTGAAGCTTTCTTT.

For the CDR3, the DNA is TGCGCCAGCAGCCAAGAGTTTAGGGATACGCAGTATTTT. Encoded protein: CASSQEFRDTQYF. The J gene is TRBJ2-3, the V gene TRBV4-3; no clear D gene. With 0 bases removed from V and 6 bases from J, the gap between germline ends came to 7 bases. Per the germline V gene, CDR1 is LGHNA and CDR2 is YSLEER. The CDR3 extends over 13 amino acids.

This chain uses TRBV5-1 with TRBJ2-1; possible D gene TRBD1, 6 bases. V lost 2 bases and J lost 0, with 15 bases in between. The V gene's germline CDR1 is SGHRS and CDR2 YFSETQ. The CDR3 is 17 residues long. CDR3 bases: TGCGCCAGCAGCTTATCCCCGACACAGGGCTCCTACAATGAGCAGTTCTTC. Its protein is CASSLSPTQGSYNEQFF.

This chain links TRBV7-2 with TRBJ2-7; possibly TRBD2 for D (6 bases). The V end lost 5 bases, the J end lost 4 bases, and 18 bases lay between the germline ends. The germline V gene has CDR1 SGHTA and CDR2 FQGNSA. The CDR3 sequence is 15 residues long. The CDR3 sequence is CASSNTGGAGYEQYF. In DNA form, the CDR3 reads TGTGCCAGCAGCAACACTGGCGGGGCGGGGTACGAGCAGTACTTC.